This TCR beta chain was sequenced for a study of blood T cell repertoires in COVID-19. Across the whole study: COVID-19 samples, acute and convalescent, were from the United States, Italy and Spain. T cells, B-cell-depleted T cells, or PBMCs supplied cDNA or gDNA.

In the original processing: By means of reference gene primer amplification, nucleated cell counts were estimated. Only in-frame clones appear in the TCRdb table, and some are missing; sequencing was by immunoSEQ multiplex PCR. From that table come the V and J calls and clone size; the DNA was used to work out D and trimming. The sample lists around 310,000 clones; around 91% were seen once. In Seattle, patients joined the study during active infection and were tracked longitudinally. From germline, CDR1 is MDHEN and CDR2 SYDVKM. The CDR3 extends over 15 amino acids. Trimming took 5 bases from V and 7 from J; bases not matched to a gene: 8.

The sequenced material came from peripheral blood. The TCR originated in a woman in her thirties or forties with COVID-19, enrolled during active disease. The chain has TRBV28 and TRBJ1-6, with 7 bases aligning to TRBD1. The CDR3 DNA is TGTGCCAGCAGTCCCCCCACAGGGGTGAATTCACCCCTCCACTTT. Translated, it gives CASSPPTGVNSPLHF.